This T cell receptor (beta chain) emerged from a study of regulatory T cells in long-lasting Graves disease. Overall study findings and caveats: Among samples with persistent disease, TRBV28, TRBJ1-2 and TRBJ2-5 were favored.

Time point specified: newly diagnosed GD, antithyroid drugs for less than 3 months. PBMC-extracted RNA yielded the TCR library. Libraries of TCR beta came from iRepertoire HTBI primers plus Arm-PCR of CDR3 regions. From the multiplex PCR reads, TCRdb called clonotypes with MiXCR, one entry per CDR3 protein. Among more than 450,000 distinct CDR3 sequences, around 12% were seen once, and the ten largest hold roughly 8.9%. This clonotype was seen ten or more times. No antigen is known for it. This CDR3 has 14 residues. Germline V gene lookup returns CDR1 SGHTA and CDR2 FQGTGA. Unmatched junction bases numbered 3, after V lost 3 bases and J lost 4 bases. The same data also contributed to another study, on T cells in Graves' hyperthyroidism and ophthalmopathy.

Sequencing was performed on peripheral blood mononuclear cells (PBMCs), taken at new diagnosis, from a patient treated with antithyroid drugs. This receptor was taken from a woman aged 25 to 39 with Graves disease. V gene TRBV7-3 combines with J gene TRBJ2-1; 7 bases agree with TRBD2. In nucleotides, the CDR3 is TGTGCCAGCAGCTTGAGCGGGGCGTACAATGAGCAGTTCTTC. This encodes CASSLSGAYNEQFF.